What follows is one T cell receptor beta chain and its context. TCRdb's copy holds only in-frame clones and misses some; the assay was immunoSEQ multiplex PCR. Here the sample spans roughly 25,000 clones, about nine tenths being singletons. These data belong to a study of blood T cell repertoires in COVID-19. Overall study context: Donors in the United States, Italy and Spain gave samples during acute or convalescent COVID-19. Sample material is recorded as cDNA or gDNA derived from T cells, B-cell-depleted T cells, or PBMCs.

This CDR3 contains 17 residues. The V and J ends lost 1 base and 6 bases, in that order; junction bases with no gene match: 10. Germline V CDR1 and CDR2: SEHNR, FQNEAQ (reference sequence). The sequenced sample consisted of peripheral blood. The TCR sequence derives from a man aged 45 to 65 with active COVID-19. V usage is TRBV7-9 and J usage is TRBJ2-2; 8 bases fit TRBD2. The CDR3 sequence: CASSLGSGLVGAGELFF. For the CDR3, the DNA is TGTGCCAGCAGCTTAGGGTCGGGACTAGTAGGCGCCGGGGAGCTGTTTTTT.